Sequencing of this T cell receptor (beta chain) was carried out in a study of T cells after yellow fever vaccination (dated by TCRdb to between 2019 and 2020). At the level of the whole study: The SMART-Seq v4 Ultra Low Input RNA kit was used to prepare libraries from fractions with low cell numbers. To follow T-cell clones before and after primary and booster YFV17D yellow fever vaccination, bulk TCR alpha and beta repertoires were sequenced over time. Two healthy male donors, one aged 18 to 29 and one aged 30 to 40 years, made up the cohort. Bulk PBMC replicates and cell subsets were isolated from blood drawn at multiple timepoints before and after both primary and secondary immunization. The paper's findings and limits, for the study overall: Because abundant contaminating clonotypes from the bulk population could be contained in FACS-sorted repertoires, computational filtering was required. Most clones expanded after primary vaccination were re-detected after the booster (around 96% of CD4 and roughly 85% of CD8), suggesting broad memory maintenance. The secondary T-cell response was found to be weaker but faster than the primary response, with a peak reached on day 5 rather than on day 15. A small share of clonotypes was detected in both CD4 and CD8 compartments, with the overlap likely arising from convergent recombination. Only two donors were included in the study, so the extent to which the findings can be generalized is limited.

V loses 0 bases of germline sequence and J loses 2 bases, and the interval between the two ends is 7 bases. CDR1 SGDLS and CDR2 YYNGEE were looked up in the germline V gene. The CDR3 runs 14 residues from the cysteine to the phenylalanine. The CDR3 DNA has 42 bases and is translated from base 1. This clonotype was counted ten times or more. This receptor's antigen is unknown. Base qualities are not provided; no much larger clone lies one nucleotide away. This sample was sequenced with an Illumina NovaSeq 6000. TCR cDNA was made using 5'RACE template switching, a step that added a universal primer site and unique molecular identifiers. Priming for cDNA synthesis came from both the TCR alpha and TCR beta constant segments. Library amplification used two PCR steps, and the second PCR step added sample barcodes and sequencing adapters. Sequencing of the libraries was done on either Illumina HiSeq 2500 (2x100 bp) or NovaSeq (2x150 bp). The authors processed their data as follows. MIGEC was used to demultiplex reads and collapse the reads into UMI consensus sequences, and MiXCR was used for V(D)J alignment. Vaccine-responding clonotypes were defined with edgeR using replicate PBMC samples, requiring FDR below 0.01 and a log2 fold change above 5 up to day 15. CD4 or CD8 identity was assigned to each bulk clonotype according to whether the clonotype was present at higher abundance in the sequenced CD4 repertoire or the sequenced CD8 repertoire. The raw public data were reprocessed by TCRdb itself: fastp quality trimming at Q25, MiXCR clonotype calling, in-frame beta chains only. A single entry per CDR3 protein holds the most common genes and DNA from its merged rows. TCRdb assigned the V and J calls; the authors' analysis was not used. A total of some 170,000 distinct CDR3 sequences appear in this sample, approximately 9.7% of them only once. The ten largest clones represent about a third of the sample.

The sample's treatment or condition, from its label and the paper: live attenuated yellow fever vaccine strain. A standard Ficoll-Paque protocol was used to isolate PBMCs from peripheral blood. Dynabeads CD4 and CD8 positive selection kits were used to isolate the CD4 and CD8 T-cell fractions. TriZol was used to extract RNA from bulk PBMCs, CD4 and CD8 fractions, and dextramer-positive and dextramer-negative fractions. The sequencing here drew on CD8+ T cells sorted from PBMCs, taken 45 days after the yellow fever booster vaccination. The chain uses TRBV9 and TRBJ2-3, with the D gene not confidently named. This TCR was sampled from a man younger than 35 who received the YFV17D yellow fever vaccine. Read as DNA, the sequence is TGTGCCAGCAGCGTAGCCGGCATCACAGATACGCAGTATTTT. Its translation is CASSVAGITDTQYF.